This passage covers 23 T cell receptor beta chains from one sample sequenced in a study of a mutant IDH1 vaccine in newly diagnosed glioma. As for time point: week 23, last vaccination. The study gave 300 ug of mutant IDH1 20-mer peptide per vaccine dose, with topical imiquimod. Profiled with immunoSEQ multiplex PCR; TCRdb holds only in-frame clones, not every one. Among 40,000 to 45,000 clones listed, around four fifths were seen once. Their antigen targets remain unknown. The specimen comprised PBMCs, sampled from a glioma patient whose treatment included an IDH1 peptide vaccine. All receptors derive from a man between 50 and 59 years old with glioma.

A single count supports this clone. The chain recombines TRBV5-4 with TRBJ2-7, with D possibly being TRBD2 (6 bases). V dropped 4 bases and J dropped 0 bases, with 14 bases sitting between them. The CDR3 loop spans 15 amino acids. The germline V gene encodes CDR1 SGHNT and CDR2 YYREEE (reference sequence). CDR3 coding DNA: TGTGCCAGCAGCGCGGGACGGGGAAGCTCCTACGAGCAGTACTTC. This codes for CASSAGRGSSYEQYF.

This clone was seen once. This sequence joins TRBV29-1 and TRBJ2-1; D unresolved. V was trimmed by 3 bases and J by 1 base, leaving 7 bases between them. Germline values: CDR1 SQVTM, CDR2 ANQGSEA. This CDR3 has 13 residues. The CDR3 region has the DNA TGCAGCGTTGACCCAGGTTCCTACAATGAGCAGTTCTTC. This codes for CSVDPGSYNEQFF.

V usage is TRBV30 and J usage is TRBJ1-1; 8 bases align to TRBD1. Germline V gene data show CDR1 as GTSNPN and CDR2 as SVGIG (reference sequence). This CDR3 is 15 amino acids long. V trimming: 0 bases; J trimming: 4 bases; junction bases outside the gene matches: 7. The CDR3 region is CAWSVPDRASTEAFF. DNA of the CDR3: TGTGCCTGGAGTGTTCCGGACAGGGCGAGCACTGAAGCTTTCTTT.

This chain uses TRBV27 with TRBJ1-2; D is unclear. V lost 0 bases to trimming and J lost 2 bases, with 10 bases between them. Germline-derived CDR1 and CDR2 are MNHEY and SMNVEV (reference sequence). CDR3 length equals 15 residues. CDR3 nucleotide sequence: TGTGCCAGCAGTTTATCCGGAGGCAGAAACTATGGCTACACCTTC. As protein: CASSLSGGRNYGYTF.

This chain uses TRBV2 with TRBJ1-2; D is possibly TRBD1 (5 bases). Germline V gene data show CDR1 as SNHLY and CDR2 as FYNNEI. V was clipped by 6 bases and J by 3 bases, with 11 bases between them. CDR3 length equals 13 residues. The CDR3 region is CASRMGGDYGYTF. The CDR3, as DNA: TGTGCCAGCAGGATGGGGGGTGACTATGGCTACACCTTC. Combining the CDR3 with reference TRBV2 and TRBJ1-2 gives the whole variable domain EPEVTQTPSHQVTQMGQEVILRCVPISNHLYFYWYRQILGQKVEFLVSFYNNEISEKSEIFDDQFSVERPDGSNFTLKIRSTKLEDSAMYFCASRMGGDYGYTFGSGTRLTVV.

In its sample, this clone was seen a few times. V usage is TRBV11-2 and J usage is TRBJ2-2; tentative D call: TRBD1 (7 bases). V was pared by 5 bases and J by 5 bases, with 9 bases between. This CDR3 spans 13 amino acids. The germline V gene has CDR1 SGHAT and CDR2 FQNNGV. CDR3 DNA sequence: TGTGCCAGCAGCCCAGGGGGGACCGGGGAGCTGTTTTTT. Translation gives CASSPGGTGELFF.

The J gene is TRBJ2-3, the V gene TRBV6-1, with D perhaps being TRBD1 or TRBD2 (5 bases each). V lost 6 bases and J 5 bases, leaving 15 bases between the germline ends. CDR1 is MNHNS, CDR2 SASEGT, per germline. The CDR3 totals 14 residues. As DNA, the CDR3 is TGTGCCAGCAGCCGGGACCCCCGACGAGATACGCAGTATTTT. Its protein product is CASSRDPRRDTQYF.

The chain uses TRBV2 and TRBJ2-7, with TRBD2 as a possible D gene (7 bases). This CDR3 region has 16 residues. V was pared by 8 bases and J by 1 base, with 21 bases between. Looked up from germline, CDR1 is SNHLY and CDR2 is FYNNEI. CDR3 amino acids: CASRNREGGFSYEQYF. The CDR3 nucleotides read TGTGCCAGCCGAAACAGGGAGGGTGGGTTTTCCTACGAGCAGTACTTC. Filled out from reference TRBV2 and TRBJ2-7, the complete variable domain reads EPEVTQTPSHQVTQMGQEVILRCVPISNHLYFYWYRQILGQKVEFLVSFYNNEISEKSEIFDDQFSVERPDGSNFTLKIRSTKLEDSAMYFCASRNREGGFSYEQYFGPGTRLTVT.

This chain uses TRBV5-1 with TRBJ2-4; 7 nucleotides line up with TRBD1. The V and J ends lost 4 bases and 8 bases, in that order; junction bases with no gene match: 9. There are 14 residues in the CDR3. Germline V CDR1 and CDR2: SGHRS, YFSETQ. The CDR3 DNA follows: TGCGCCAGCAGCACCCGACAGGGCGCGGACATTCAGTACTTC. This codes for CASSTRQGADIQYF.

The genes are TRBV2 and TRBJ1-5; D remains unclear. The germline CDR1 and CDR2 sequences are SNHLY and FYNNEI. The V end was cut by 7 bases, the J end by 4 bases, with 11 bases between. This CDR3 region has 13 residues. As DNA, the CDR3 is TGTGCCAGCAAACAAAACAGAAATCAGCCCCAGCATTTT. Its protein product is CASKQNRNQPQHF.

The chain carries TRBV19 and TRBJ2-1, with 7 bases identical to TRBD1. V shed 5 bases and J 10 bases; nucleotides not matched to a gene: 14. Germline CDR1 and CDR2: LNHDA and SQIVND (reference sequence). The CDR3 has 15 amino acids. CDR3 loop: CASSSDRVGDSEQFF. Here the CDR3 DNA reads TGTGCCAGTAGTTCCGACAGGGTGGGGGACAGCGAGCAGTTCTTC.

The count of this clone is one. V and J are TRBV9 and TRBJ2-3; possible D gene TRBD1, 6 bases. Germline values: CDR1 SGDLS, CDR2 YYNGEE. The V and J ends lost 3 bases and 3 bases respectively, with 14 bases between them. The CDR3 spans 15 residues. CDR3 residues: CASSAGGGSTDTQYF. Written as DNA, the CDR3 is TGTGCCAGCAGCGCCGGTGGGGGCAGTACAGATACGCAGTATTTT.

The chain is built from TRBV5-1 and TRBJ2-7; 8 bases are a match to TRBD1. Losses at the gene ends were 3 bases for V and 3 bases for J; bases not matched to a gene: 5. The CDR3 covers 14 residues. CDR1 and CDR2 from the germline V gene are SGHRS and YFSETQ. The CDR3 DNA reads as TGCGCCAGCAGCTCGACAGGGGCCTACTACGAGCAGTACTTC. Its translation is CASSSTGAYYEQYF.

This clone was seen only a few times. The chain couples TRBV19 to TRBJ1-5; TRBD1 might be the D (5 bases). The V and J ends lost 10 bases and 3 bases respectively, with 13 bases between them. This CDR3 is built from 13 residues. Per the germline V gene, CDR1 is LNHDA and CDR2 is SQIVND (reference sequence). The CDR3 DNA is TGTGCCACCCGGGACGGATACAATCAGCCCCAGCATTTT. This translates into CATRDGYNQPQHF. Full variable domain (outside the CDR3, taken from reference TRBV19 and TRBJ1-5): DGGITQSPKYLFRKEGQNVTLSCEQNLNHDAMYWYRQDPGQGLRLIYYSQIVNDFQKGDIAEGYSVSREKKESFPLTVTSAQKNPTAFYLCATRDGYNQPQHFGDGTRLSIL.

This chain uses TRBV4-2 with TRBJ1-4, with D unclear. Trimming stripped 0 bases from V and 5 bases from J, with 10 bases between. CDR3 size: 15 residues. Per germline, CDR1 LGHNA and CDR2 YNFKEQ. The CDR3 sequence is CASSQERAENEKLFF. Written as DNA, the CDR3 is TGTGCCAGCAGCCAAGAGCGCGCAGAAAATGAAAAACTGTTTTTT.

This clone occurred once. The rearrangement uses TRBV19 and TRBJ2-4; 11 nucleotides agree with TRBD1. V gave up 7 bases and J gave up 15 bases; unmatched junction bases: 8. The germline CDR1 and CDR2 sequences are LNHDA and SQIVND (reference sequence). The CDR3 length is 12 residues. CDR3 coding DNA: TGTGCCAGTACGGGACAGGGGGGGGTCTTGTACTTC. Its protein product is CASTGQGGVLYF.

The rearrangement uses TRBV30 and TRBJ2-1; weak D call: TRBD1 (5 bases). Trimming removed 1 base at V and 10 bases at J, with 8 bases between. CDR1 is GTSNPN and CDR2 is SVGIG in the germline V gene (reference sequence). The CDR3 is 11 residues long. The CDR3 DNA reads as TGTGCCTGGAGTGGGACATACGAGCAGTTCTTC. Protein: CAWSGTYEQFF.

In nucleotides, the CDR3 is TGTGCCAGCAGCACGTGGGGGGGTAACTATGGCTACACCTTC. Protein sequence: CASSTWGGNYGYTF. The rearrangement links TRBV7-9 to TRBJ1-2; D perhaps matches TRBD1 (5 bases). Trimming pared 5 bases from V and 1 base from J, leaving 11 bases between. This CDR3 has 14 residues. Germline V gene sequence: CDR1 SEHNR, CDR2 FQNEAQ (reference sequence).

The J gene is TRBJ2-5, the V gene TRBV5-1; D is ambiguous. The CDR3 loop spans 15 amino acids. Trimming removed 4 bases at V and 5 bases at J, with 18 bases between. Germline CDR1 SGHRS, CDR2 YFSETQ. The CDR3 coding sequence is TGCGCCAGCAGCAGACTGGACCCGCTGGGGGAGACCCAGTACTTC. The encoded protein is CASSRLDPLGETQYF.

This chain joins TRBV30 and TRBJ1-1, with D maybe TRBD1 (6 bases). The V gene lost 4 bases and the J gene lost 4 bases, with 10 bases spanning the gap. The germline V gene has CDR1 GTSNPN and CDR2 SVGIG (reference sequence). The CDR3 length is 12 residues. The CDR3 region has the DNA TGTGCCTGGACCGGGACACGCACTGAAGCTTTCTTT. Residues: CAWTGTRTEAFF.

DNA of the CDR3: TGTGCCTGGAGGCTCAACTCCTACGAGCAGTACTTC. It is translated as CAWRLNSYEQYF. This chain joins TRBV30 and TRBJ2-5; D ambiguous. The DNA matches TRBJ2-7 better at its end, which makes the J call doubtful. This CDR3 spans 12 amino acids. Germline lookup yields CDR1 GTSNPN and CDR2 SVGIG (reference sequence).

This clone came up a few times. The J gene is TRBJ1-2, the V gene TRBV28; D may be TRBD1 (6 bases). The CDR3 totals 14 residues. Trimming removed 6 bases at V and 2 bases at J, with 13 bases between. Germline CDR1 MDHEN, CDR2 SYDVKM. The CDR3 DNA sequence: TGTGCCAGCAGCCCGGCAGGGGAAAACTATGGCTACACCTTC. It yields the protein CASSPAGENYGYTF.

This chain joins TRBV4-1 and TRBJ2-3; D gene ambiguous. Germline CDR1 is MGHRA and CDR2 is YSYEKL. Trimming shortened V by 8 bases and J by 2 bases, and 11 bases separated the two germline ends. This CDR3 region has 13 residues. CDR3 loop: CASRAPPTDTQYF. The CDR3 DNA reads TGCGCCAGCCGGGCCCCTCCCACAGATACGCAGTATTTT.